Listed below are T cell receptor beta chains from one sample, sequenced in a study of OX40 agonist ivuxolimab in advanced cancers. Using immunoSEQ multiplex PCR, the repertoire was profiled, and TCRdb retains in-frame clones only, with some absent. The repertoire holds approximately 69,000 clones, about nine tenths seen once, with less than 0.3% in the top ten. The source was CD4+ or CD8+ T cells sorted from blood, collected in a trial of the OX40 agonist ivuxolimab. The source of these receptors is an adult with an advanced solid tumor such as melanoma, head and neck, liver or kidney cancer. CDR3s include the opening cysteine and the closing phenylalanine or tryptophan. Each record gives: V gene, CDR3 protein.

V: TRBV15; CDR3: CATSSSGQWNTEAFF
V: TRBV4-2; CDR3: CASSHAATDSGANVLTF
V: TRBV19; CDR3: CASSLGLGLETQYF
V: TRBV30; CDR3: CALGTGGYGYTF
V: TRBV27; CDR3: CASSLYTGQGIGEQFF
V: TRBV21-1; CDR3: CASSENRGMTGELFF
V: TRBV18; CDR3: CASSPTGGAGYEQYF
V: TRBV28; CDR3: CAIAREGNRALPYEQYF
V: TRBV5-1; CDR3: CASSPNTGSNTEAFF
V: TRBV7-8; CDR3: CASSPKTDSNQPQHF
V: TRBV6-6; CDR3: CASSLGQKNSPLHF
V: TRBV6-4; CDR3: CASSETGLDTQYF